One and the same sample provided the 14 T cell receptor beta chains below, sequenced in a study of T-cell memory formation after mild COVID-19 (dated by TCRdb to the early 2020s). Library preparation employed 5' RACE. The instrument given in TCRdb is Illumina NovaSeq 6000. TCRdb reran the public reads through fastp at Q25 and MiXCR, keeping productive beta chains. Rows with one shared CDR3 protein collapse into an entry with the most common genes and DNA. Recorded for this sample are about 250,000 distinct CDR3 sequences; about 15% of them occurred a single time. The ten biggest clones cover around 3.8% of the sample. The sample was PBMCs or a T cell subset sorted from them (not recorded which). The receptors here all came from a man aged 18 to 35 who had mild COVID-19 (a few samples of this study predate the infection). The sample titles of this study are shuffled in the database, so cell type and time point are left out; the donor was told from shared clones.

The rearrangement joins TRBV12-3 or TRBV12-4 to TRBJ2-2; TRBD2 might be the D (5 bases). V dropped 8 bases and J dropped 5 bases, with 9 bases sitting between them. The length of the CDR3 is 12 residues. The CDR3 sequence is CASSRETGELFF. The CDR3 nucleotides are TGTGCCAGCTCCCGGGAAACCGGGGAGCTGTTTTTT.

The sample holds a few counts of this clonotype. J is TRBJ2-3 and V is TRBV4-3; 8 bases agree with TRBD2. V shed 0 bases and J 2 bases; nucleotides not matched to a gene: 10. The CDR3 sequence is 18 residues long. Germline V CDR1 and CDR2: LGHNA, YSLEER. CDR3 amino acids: CASSQDPKSSGYTDTQYF. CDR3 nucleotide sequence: TGCGCCAGCAGCCAAGATCCGAAGTCTAGCGGGTACACAGATACGCAGTATTTT.

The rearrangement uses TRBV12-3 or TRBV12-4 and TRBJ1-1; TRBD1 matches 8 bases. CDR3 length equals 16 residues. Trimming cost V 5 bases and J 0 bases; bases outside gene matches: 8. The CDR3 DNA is TGTGCCAGCAGTCGCCAGGGGGCCCTCATGAACACTGAAGCTTTCTTT. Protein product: CASSRQGALMNTEAFF.

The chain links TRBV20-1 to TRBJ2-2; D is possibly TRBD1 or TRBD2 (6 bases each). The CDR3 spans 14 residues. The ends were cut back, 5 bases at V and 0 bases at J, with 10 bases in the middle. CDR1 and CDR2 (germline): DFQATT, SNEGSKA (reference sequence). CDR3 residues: CSAGGRANTGELFF. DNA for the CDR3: TGCAGTGCTGGGGGGCGGGCGAACACCGGGGAGCTGTTTTTT.

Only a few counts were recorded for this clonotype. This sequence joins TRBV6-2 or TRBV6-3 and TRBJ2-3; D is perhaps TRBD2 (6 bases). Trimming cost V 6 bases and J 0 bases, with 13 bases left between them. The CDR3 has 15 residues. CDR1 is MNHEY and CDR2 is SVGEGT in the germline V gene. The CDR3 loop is CASSRPGLSTDTQYF. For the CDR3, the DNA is TGTGCCAGCAGCCGTCCGGGACTGAGCACAGATACGCAGTATTTT.

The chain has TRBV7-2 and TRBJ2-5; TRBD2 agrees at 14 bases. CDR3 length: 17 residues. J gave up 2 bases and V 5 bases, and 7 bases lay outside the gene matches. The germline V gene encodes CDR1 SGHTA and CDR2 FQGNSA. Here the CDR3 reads CASSTGLAGAKQETQYF. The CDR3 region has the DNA TGTGCCAGCAGCACGGGACTAGCGGGGGCGAAACAAGAGACCCAGTACTTC.

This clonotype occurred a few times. DNA of the CDR3: TGTGCCAGCAGCGCGGGGACAGGGACCGGGGAGCTGTTTTTT. Its translation is CASSAGTGTGELFF. The rearrangement links TRBV2 to TRBJ2-2, with 9 positions matching TRBD1. Germline V gene sequence: CDR1 SNHLY, CDR2 FYNNEI. V shed 6 bases and J 5 bases; nucleotides not matched to a gene: 4. CDR3 length: 14 residues.

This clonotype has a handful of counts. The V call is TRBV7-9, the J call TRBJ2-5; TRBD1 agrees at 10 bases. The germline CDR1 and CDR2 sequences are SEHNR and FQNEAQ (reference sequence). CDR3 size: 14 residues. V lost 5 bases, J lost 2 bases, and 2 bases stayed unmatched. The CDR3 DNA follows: TGTGCCAGCAGCCTGGACAGGGGGCAAGAGACCCAGTACTTC. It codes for CASSLDRGQETQYF.

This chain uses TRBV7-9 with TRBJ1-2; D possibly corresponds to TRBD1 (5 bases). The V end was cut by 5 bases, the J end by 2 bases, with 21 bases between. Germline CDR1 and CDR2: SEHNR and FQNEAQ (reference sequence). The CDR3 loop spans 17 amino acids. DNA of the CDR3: TGTGCCAGCAGCCTGAGGGGTGTGGGAGCGACAAACTATGGCTACACCTTC. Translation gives CASSLRGVGATNYGYTF.

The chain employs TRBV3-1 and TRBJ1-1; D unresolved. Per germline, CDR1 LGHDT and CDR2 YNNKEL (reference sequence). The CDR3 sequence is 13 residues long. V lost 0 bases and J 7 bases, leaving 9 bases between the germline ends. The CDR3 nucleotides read TGTGCCAGCAGCCAAGAGGGGAAGGGTGAAGCTTTCTTT. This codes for CASSQEGKGEAFF.

The chain's CDR3 is CASRFDAVETQYF. The DNA for the CDR3 is TGTGCCAGCAGGTTCGACGCGGTAGAGACCCAGTACTTC. This rearrangement joins TRBV12-3 or TRBV12-4 to TRBJ2-5; D call uncertain. V dropped 6 bases and J dropped 4 bases, with 12 bases sitting between them. The CDR3 extends over 13 amino acids.

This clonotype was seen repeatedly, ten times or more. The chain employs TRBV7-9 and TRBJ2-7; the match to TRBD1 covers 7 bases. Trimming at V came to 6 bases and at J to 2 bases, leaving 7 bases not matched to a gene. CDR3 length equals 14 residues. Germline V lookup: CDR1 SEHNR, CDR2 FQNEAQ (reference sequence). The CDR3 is CASSWGQRAYEQYF. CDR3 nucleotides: TGTGCCAGCAGTTGGGGACAGAGAGCCTACGAGCAGTACTTC.

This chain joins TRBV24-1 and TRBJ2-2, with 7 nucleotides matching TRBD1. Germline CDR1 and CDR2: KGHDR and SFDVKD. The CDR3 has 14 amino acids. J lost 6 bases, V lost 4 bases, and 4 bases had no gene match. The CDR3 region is CATSDPGQPGELFF. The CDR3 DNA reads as TGTGCCACCAGTGACCCGGGACAGCCCGGGGAGCTGTTTTTT.

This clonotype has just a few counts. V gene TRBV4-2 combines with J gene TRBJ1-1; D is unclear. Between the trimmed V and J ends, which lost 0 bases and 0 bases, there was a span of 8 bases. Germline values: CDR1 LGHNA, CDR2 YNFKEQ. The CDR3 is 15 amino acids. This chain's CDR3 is CASSQEPLMNTEAFF. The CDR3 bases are TGTGCCAGCAGCCAAGAACCACTCATGAACACTGAAGCTTTCTTT.